The 21 T cell receptor beta chains listed next were all sequenced from one sample in a study of blood T cell repertoires in COVID-19. TCRdb's copy holds only in-frame clones and misses some; the assay was immunoSEQ multiplex PCR. The sample has some 120,000 clones; around 85% are singletons. Sequenced: peripheral blood. The receptors were sampled from a human donor in a cohort sampled during active COVID-19.

The chain is built from TRBV9 and TRBJ1-1; D may be TRBD1 (5 bases). The CDR3 is 14 amino acids. V was trimmed by 3 bases and J by 8 bases, leaving 17 bases between them. Germline CDR1 reads SGDLS; CDR2 reads YYNGEE. CDR3 sequence: CASSASGREREAFF. CDR3 coding DNA: TGTGCCAGCAGCGCCTCGGGCAGGGAACGGGAAGCTTTCTTT.

The V call is TRBV10-3, the J call TRBJ2-1; 14 bases align to TRBD2. V gave up 10 bases and J gave up 9 bases; unmatched junction bases: 8. The CDR3 extends over 14 amino acids. The germline V gene encodes CDR1 ENHRY and CDR2 SYGVKD. The CDR3 region is CATWGGLAGVEQFF. The CDR3 coding sequence is TGTGCCACCTGGGGGGGACTAGCGGGAGTTGAGCAGTTCTTC.

This chain joins TRBV29-1 and TRBJ2-6; D possibly corresponds to TRBD1 (7 bases). Trimming stripped 4 bases from V and 1 base from J, with 11 bases between. The CDR3 is made up of 15 amino acids. Per germline, CDR1 SQVTM and CDR2 ANQGSEA. The CDR3 coding sequence is TGCAGCGTTGCGCAGGGGGGTTCTGGGGCCAACGTCCTGACTTTC. This translates into CSVAQGGSGANVLTF.

This chain uses TRBV9 with TRBJ1-1; D ambiguous. The V end was cut by 3 bases, the J end by 1 base, with 13 bases between. This CDR3 region has 15 residues. Germline CDR1 SGDLS, CDR2 YYNGEE. CDR3 sequence (DNA): TGTGCCAGCAGCGCCATGACGGGATGGAACACTGAAGCTTTCTTT. It encodes CASSAMTGWNTEAFF.

The CDR3 DNA reads as TGTGCCAGCACGGGGGTACGGGACACTGAAGCTTTCTTT. It encodes CASTGVRDTEAFF. V and J are TRBV6-6 and TRBJ1-1; TRBD1 might be the D (5 bases). CDR3 length equals 13 residues. Germline values: CDR1 MNHNY, CDR2 SVGAGI (reference sequence). V was trimmed by 7 bases and J by 3 bases, leaving 12 bases between them.

This clone occurred once. The chain's CDR3 is CASSQGQGTAFF. The DNA of the CDR3 is TGTGCCAGCAGCCAGGGACAGGGGACAGCTTTCTTT. The V gene is TRBV28, the J gene TRBJ1-1, with TRBD1 matching over 10 bases. The V segment lost 6 bases and the J segment 10 bases; nucleotides outside the gene matches: 5. Germline lookup yields CDR1 MDHEN and CDR2 SYDVKM. The CDR3 length is 12 residues. Drawing the rest from reference TRBV28 and TRBJ1-1, the complete variable domain is DVKVTQSSRYLVKRTGEKVFLECVQDMDHENMFWYRQDPGLGLRLIYFSYDVKMKEKGDIPEGYSVSREKKERFSLILESASTNQTSMYLCASSQGQGTAFFGQGTRLTVV.

V gene TRBV18 combines with J gene TRBJ1-2; 7 bases match TRBD1. CDR3 length: 13 amino acids. Germline V gene sequence: CDR1 KGHSH, CDR2 LQKENI. The ends lost 6 bases at V and 5 bases at J; junction bases unmatched: 6. CDR3 DNA: TGTGCCAGCTCGACGGGACAGAAGTATGGCTACACCTTC. Its translation: CASSTGQKYGYTF.

The rearrangement links TRBV9 to TRBJ2-7, with D possibly matching TRBD1 (5 bases). This CDR3 has 15 residues. The germline CDR1 and CDR2 sequences are SGDLS and YYNGEE. Trimming pared 0 bases from V and 5 bases from J, leaving 15 bases between. The DNA for the CDR3 is TGTGCCAGCAGCGTAGCAGGGTATGATTGGGACGAGCAGTACTTC. It specifies CASSVAGYDWDEQYF.

The chain has TRBV5-4 and TRBJ1-3; TRBD1 is a possible D gene (6 bases). The CDR3 contains 15 residues. Trimming took off 2 bases at V and 1 base at J, with 10 bases between the two ends. Germline CDR1 SGHNT, CDR2 YYREEE (reference sequence). CDR3 sequence: CASSFRDTSGNTIYF. In DNA, the CDR3 is TGTGCCAGCAGCTTCCGGGACACTTCTGGAAACACCATATATTTT.

The CDR3 bases are TGTGCCAGCAGCTTGGCGGGGTATTCACCCCTCCACTTT. Amino acids: CASSLAGYSPLHF. This chain links TRBV13 with TRBJ1-6; no reliable D call. V gave up 3 bases and J gave up 8 bases, with 8 bases separating them. This CDR3 region has 13 residues. The germline V gene encodes CDR1 PRHDT and CDR2 FYEKMQ (reference sequence).

As regards this clone: Other nucleotide sequences from this sample produce the same CDR3. The V and J genes are TRBV5-6 and TRBJ2-5, with D possibly matching TRBD1 (6 bases). Deletions cut 0 bases from V and 4 bases from J, with 7 bases between. CDR1 is SGHDT and CDR2 is YYEEEE in the germline V gene. The CDR3 covers 13 residues. In nucleotides, the CDR3 is TGTGCCAGCAGCTTGGTAGGGGGAGAGACCCAGTACTTC. It encodes CASSLVGGETQYF.

This clone was seen once. The chain has TRBV7-8 and TRBJ2-7; no firm D call. The V and J ends lost 2 bases and 0 bases respectively, with 5 bases between them. The CDR3 is 13 residues long. CDR1 and CDR2 (germline): SGHVS, FQNEAQ. The CDR3 sequence: CASSLSVSYEQYF. As DNA, the CDR3 is TGTGCCAGCAGCTTATCCGTCTCCTACGAGCAGTACTTC.

The CDR3 loop is CASSLAIGGIYNEQFF. CDR3 in DNA: TGTGCCAGCAGCTTAGCCATCGGGGGGATATACAATGAGCAGTTCTTC. The V and J genes are TRBV7-9 and TRBJ2-1, with 7 nucleotides matching TRBD2. V shed 0 bases and J 4 bases; nucleotides not matched to a gene: 6. CDR3 length: 16 amino acids. The germline V gene encodes CDR1 SEHNR and CDR2 FQNEAQ (reference sequence).

The rearrangement joins TRBV5-1 to TRBJ1-1, with D perhaps TRBD1 (5 bases). V shed 1 base and J shed 0 bases, with 19 bases lying between them. The CDR3 is 18 amino acids. Germline values: CDR1 SGHRS, CDR2 YFSETQ. CDR3 DNA: TGCGCCAGCAGCTTGAAGGGTTCGGAGGGACTCATGAACACTGAAGCTTTCTTT. This translates into CASSLKGSEGLMNTEAFF.

V usage is TRBV10-3 and J usage is TRBJ2-1; 10 bases map to TRBD2. The J segment lost 4 bases and the V segment lost 2 bases, leaving 8 bases of the junction unmatched. This CDR3 region has 17 residues. The germline V gene encodes CDR1 ENHRY and CDR2 SYGVKD. CDR3 nucleotides: TGTGCCATCAGTGAGACCCAACTAGCGGGACCTTACAATGAGCAGTTCTTC. Its translation is CAISETQLAGPYNEQFF.

The chain employs TRBV2 and TRBJ2-7, with 7 bases aligning to TRBD1. In germline, CDR1 is SNHLY, CDR2 FYNNEI. This CDR3 is built from 13 residues. The V segment lost 6 bases and the J segment 2 bases; nucleotides outside the gene matches: 4. Here the CDR3 DNA reads TGTGCCAGCAGCGGGACAGTAACCTACGAGCAGTACGTC. Translating it yields CASSGTVTYEQYV.

The chain uses TRBV7-2 and TRBJ1-2; D is undetermined. The germline CDR1 and CDR2 sequences are SGHTA and FQGNSA. Trimming removed 0 bases at V and 3 bases at J, with 5 bases between. This CDR3 comprises 13 residues. The CDR3 reads CASSLASDYGYTF. The CDR3 nucleotides are TGTGCCAGCAGCTTAGCTTCGGACTATGGCTACACCTTC.

This clone was seen a single time. The genes are TRBV7-2 and TRBJ2-3; D remains unclear. CDR3 length equals 14 residues. CDR1 is SGHTA and CDR2 is FQGNSA in the germline V gene. Trimming took off 2 bases at V and 0 bases at J, with 6 bases between the two ends. CDR3 DNA: TGTGCCAGCAGCTTATCGACTAGCACAGATACGCAGTATTTT. Amino acid sequence: CASSLSTSTDTQYF.

The chain is built from TRBV5-6 and TRBJ1-2; possible D gene TRBD1, 6 bases. V shed 0 bases and J shed 4 bases, with 16 bases lying between them. CDR3 length: 16 residues. Germline V CDR1 and CDR2: SGHDT, YYEEEE. The CDR3 nucleotides are TGTGCCAGCAGCTTGGAGGGCGGACAGAGGCCCTATGGCTACACCTTC. Protein product: CASSLEGGQRPYGYTF.

This clone was observed once. V usage is TRBV7-9 and J usage is TRBJ2-7; D is ambiguous. CDR1 is SEHNR and CDR2 is FQNEAQ in the germline V gene (reference sequence). Trimming took off 6 bases at V and 7 bases at J, with 16 bases between the two ends. CDR3 length: 13 amino acids. The CDR3 sequence: CASSYTIMGEQYV. CDR3 in DNA: TGTGCCAGCAGTTATACTATAATGGGTGAGCAGTACGTC.

The chain is built from TRBV6-2 or TRBV6-3 and TRBJ1-2, with a weak D call TRBD1 (6 bases). This CDR3 region has 15 residues. V lost 4 bases, J lost 4 bases, and 16 bases lay in between. CDR1 is MNHEY and CDR2 is SVGEGT in the germline V gene. This chain's CDR3 is CASSSLGGRVYGYTF. The CDR3 nucleotides are TGTGCCAGCAGTTCTCTCGGGGGGCGCGTCTATGGCTACACCTTC.